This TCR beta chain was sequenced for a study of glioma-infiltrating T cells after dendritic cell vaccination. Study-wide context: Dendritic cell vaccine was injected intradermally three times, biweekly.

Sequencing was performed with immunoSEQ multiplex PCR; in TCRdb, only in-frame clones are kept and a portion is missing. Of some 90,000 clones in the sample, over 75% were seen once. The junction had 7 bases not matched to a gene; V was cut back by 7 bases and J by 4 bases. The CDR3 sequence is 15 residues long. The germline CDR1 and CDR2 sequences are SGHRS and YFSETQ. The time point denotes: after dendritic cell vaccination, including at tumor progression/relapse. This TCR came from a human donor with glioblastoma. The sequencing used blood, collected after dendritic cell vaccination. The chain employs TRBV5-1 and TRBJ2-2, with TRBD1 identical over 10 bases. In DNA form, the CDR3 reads TGCGCCAGCCAAGCGGGGGACAGGGGCACCGGGGAGCTGTTTTTT. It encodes CASQAGDRGTGELFF.